This T cell receptor beta chain derives from a study of graft-versus-host responses after intestinal transplantation. Across the study: Every transplant recipient was induced with anti-thymocyte globulin, then maintained on tacrolimus and steroids for roughly 3 years.

Study-wide results and limits: High graft-versus-host to host-versus-graft clonal ratios were found in allografts of patients who had graft-donor T cell macrochimerism.

Only one count was recorded for this clone. Its antigen is undetermined. Assay: immunoSEQ multiplex PCR; the TCRdb copy retains only in-frame clones and omits some. The sample includes over 70,000 clones, 85% to 95% of them seen just once. The TCR was taken from a human donor who received an intestinal transplant. Sequences were derived from unstimulated CD8+ T cells sorted from spleen or lymph node cells, sampled before intestinal transplant.

Written as DNA, the CDR3 is TGTGCCAGCAGCCCAGGGTTCGGCGAGCAGTACTTC. It encodes CASSPGFGEQYF. The chain carries TRBV5-4 and TRBJ2-7; D is possibly TRBD1 (5 bases). V was shortened by 4 bases and J by 6 bases, with 11 bases between the two germline ends. The CDR3 loop spans 12 amino acids. Germline V gives CDR1 SGHNT, CDR2 YYREEE (reference sequence).